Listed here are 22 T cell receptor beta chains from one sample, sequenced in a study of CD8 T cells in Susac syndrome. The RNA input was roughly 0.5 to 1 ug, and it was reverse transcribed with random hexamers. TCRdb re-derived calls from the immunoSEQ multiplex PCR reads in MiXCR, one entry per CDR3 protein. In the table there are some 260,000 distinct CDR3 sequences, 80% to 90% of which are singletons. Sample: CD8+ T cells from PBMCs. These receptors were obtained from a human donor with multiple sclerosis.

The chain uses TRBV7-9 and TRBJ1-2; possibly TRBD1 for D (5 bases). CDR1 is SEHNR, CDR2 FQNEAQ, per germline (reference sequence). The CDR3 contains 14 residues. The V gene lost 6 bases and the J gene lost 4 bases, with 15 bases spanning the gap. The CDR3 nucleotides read TGTGCCAGCAGACCCCGACAGCCCGTCTATGGCTACACCTTC. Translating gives CASRPRQPVYGYTF.

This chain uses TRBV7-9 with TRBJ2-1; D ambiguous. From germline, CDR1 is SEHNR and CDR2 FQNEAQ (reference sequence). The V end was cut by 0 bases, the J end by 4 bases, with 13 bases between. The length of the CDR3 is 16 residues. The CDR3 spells CASSLAQIATYNEQFF. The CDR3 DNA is TGTGCCAGCAGCTTAGCCCAAATTGCCACGTACAATGAGCAGTTCTTC.

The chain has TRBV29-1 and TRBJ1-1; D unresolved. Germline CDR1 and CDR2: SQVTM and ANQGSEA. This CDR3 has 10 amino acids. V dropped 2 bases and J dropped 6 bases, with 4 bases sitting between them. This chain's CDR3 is CSVEQPEAFF. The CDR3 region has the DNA TGCAGCGTTGAACAGCCTGAAGCTTTCTTT.

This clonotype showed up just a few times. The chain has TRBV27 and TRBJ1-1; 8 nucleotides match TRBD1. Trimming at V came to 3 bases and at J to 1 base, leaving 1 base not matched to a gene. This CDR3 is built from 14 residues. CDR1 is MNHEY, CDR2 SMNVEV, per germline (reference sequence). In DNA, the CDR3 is TGTGCCAGCAGTTTTCAGGGGGCGAACACTGAAGCTTTCTTT. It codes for CASSFQGANTEAFF.

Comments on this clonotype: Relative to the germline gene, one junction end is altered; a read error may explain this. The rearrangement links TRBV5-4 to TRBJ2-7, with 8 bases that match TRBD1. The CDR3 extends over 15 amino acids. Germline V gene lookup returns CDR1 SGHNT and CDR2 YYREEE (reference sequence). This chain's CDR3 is CASSLKDRDWYGQYF. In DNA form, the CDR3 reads TGTGCCAGCAGCTTGAAGGACAGGGACTGGTACGGGCAGTACTTC.

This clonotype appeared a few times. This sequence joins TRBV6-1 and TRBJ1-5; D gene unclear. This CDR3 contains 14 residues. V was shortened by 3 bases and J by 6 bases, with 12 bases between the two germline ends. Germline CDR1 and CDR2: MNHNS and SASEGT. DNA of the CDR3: TGTGCCAGCAGTGACGAATGGCTGAGTCAGCCCCAGCATTTT. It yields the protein CASSDEWLSQPQHF.

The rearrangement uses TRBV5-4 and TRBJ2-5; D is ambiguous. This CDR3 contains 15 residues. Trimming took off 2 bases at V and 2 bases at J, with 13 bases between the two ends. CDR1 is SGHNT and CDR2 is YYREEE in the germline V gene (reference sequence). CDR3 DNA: TGTGCCAGCAGCTTCCGGGCTGGGCCGCAAGAGACCCAGTACTTC. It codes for CASSFRAGPQETQYF.

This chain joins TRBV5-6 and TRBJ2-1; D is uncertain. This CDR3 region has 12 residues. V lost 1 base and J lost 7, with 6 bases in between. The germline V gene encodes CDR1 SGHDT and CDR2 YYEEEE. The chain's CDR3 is CASSLPRNEQFF. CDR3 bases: TGTGCCAGCAGCTTGCCACGTAATGAGCAGTTCTTC.

The CDR3 here is CASSLRRAVYNEQFF. The CDR3 bases are TGTGCCAGCAGTTTAAGGAGAGCGGTCTACAATGAGCAGTTCTTC. This chain connects TRBV27 to TRBJ2-1, with a tentative D call TRBD2 (5 bases). The CDR3 contains 15 residues. Trimming removed 2 bases at V and 3 bases at J, with 11 bases between. Germline V gene sequence: CDR1 MNHEY, CDR2 SMNVEV (reference sequence).

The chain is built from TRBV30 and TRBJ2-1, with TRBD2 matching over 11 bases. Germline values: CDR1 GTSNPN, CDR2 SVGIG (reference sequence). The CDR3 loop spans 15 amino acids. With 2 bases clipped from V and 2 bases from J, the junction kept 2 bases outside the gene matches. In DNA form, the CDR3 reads TGTGCCTGGAGTTTGGGACTAGCGGCCTACAATGAGCAGTTCTTC. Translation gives CAWSLGLAAYNEQFF.

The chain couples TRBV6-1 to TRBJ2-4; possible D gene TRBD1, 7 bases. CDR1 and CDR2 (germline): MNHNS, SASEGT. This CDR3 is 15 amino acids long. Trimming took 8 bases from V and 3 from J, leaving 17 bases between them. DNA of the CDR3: TGTGCCAGCGGGGGACTCGGGACAGTCAAAAACATTCAGTACTTC. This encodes CASGGLGTVKNIQYF.

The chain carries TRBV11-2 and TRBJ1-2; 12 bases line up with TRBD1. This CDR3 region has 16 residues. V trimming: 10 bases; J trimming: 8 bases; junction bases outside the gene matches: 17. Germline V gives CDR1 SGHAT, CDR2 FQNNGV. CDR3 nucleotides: TGTGCCACCTGGACCGGGACAGGGGGCGCGGGGGACGGCTACACCTTC. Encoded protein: CATWTGTGGAGDGYTF.

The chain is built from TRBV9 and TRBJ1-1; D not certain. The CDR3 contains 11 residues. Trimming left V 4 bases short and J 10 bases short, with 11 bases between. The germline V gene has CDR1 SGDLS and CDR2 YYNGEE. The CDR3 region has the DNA TGTGCCAGCAGCCCCTTATCGGGAGCTTTCTTT. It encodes CASSPLSGAFF.

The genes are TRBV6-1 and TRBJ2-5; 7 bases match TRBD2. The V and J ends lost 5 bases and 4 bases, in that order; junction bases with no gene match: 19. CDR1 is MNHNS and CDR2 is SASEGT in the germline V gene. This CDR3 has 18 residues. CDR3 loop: CASSPPPPLRESPETQYF. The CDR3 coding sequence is TGTGCCAGCAGTCCTCCTCCCCCGCTGCGGGAGTCACCAGAGACCCAGTACTTC.

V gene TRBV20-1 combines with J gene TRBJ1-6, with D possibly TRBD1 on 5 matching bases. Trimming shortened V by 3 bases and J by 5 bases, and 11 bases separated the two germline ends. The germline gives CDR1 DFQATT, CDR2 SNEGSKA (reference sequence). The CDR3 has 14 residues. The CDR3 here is CSASGAYHNSPLHF. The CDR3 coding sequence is TGCAGTGCTAGTGGGGCGTACCATAATTCACCCCTCCACTTT.

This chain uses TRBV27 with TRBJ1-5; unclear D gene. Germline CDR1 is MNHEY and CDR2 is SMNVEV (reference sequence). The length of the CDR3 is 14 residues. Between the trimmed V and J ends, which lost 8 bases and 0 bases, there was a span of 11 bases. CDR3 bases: TGTGCCAGCCACTCTCGGTATAGCAATCAGCCCCAGCATTTT. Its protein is CASHSRYSNQPQHF.

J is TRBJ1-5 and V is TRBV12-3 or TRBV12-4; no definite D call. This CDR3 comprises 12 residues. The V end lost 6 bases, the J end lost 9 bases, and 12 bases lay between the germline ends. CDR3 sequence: CASSRQLRPQHF. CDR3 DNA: TGTGCCAGCAGCCGGCAACTCCGGCCCCAGCATTTT.

Here the CDR3 DNA reads TGCAGCGTTGAATTTGGCCCGGGAGGGCCAAGGAGAGAGACCCAGTACTTC. This encodes CSVEFGPGGPRRETQYF. The chain uses TRBV29-1 and TRBJ2-5; 8 nucleotides agree with TRBD2. The V gene end was trimmed by 2 bases and the J gene end by 4 bases; junction bases not matched to a gene: 15. Germline CDR1 SQVTM, CDR2 ANQGSEA. This CDR3 is built from 17 residues.

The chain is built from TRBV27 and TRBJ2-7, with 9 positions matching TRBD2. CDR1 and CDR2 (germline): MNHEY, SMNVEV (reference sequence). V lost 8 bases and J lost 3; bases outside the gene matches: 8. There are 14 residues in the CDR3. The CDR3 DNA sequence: TGTGCCAGCTCCTTAAGCGGGAGGTACTACGAGCAGTACTTC. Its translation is CASSLSGRYYEQYF.

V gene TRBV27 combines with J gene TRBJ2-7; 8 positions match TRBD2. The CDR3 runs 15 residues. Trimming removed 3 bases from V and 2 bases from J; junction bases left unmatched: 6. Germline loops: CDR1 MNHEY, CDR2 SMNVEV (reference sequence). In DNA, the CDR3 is TGTGCCAGCAGTTTTGAGCGGGAGCTCCCCTACGAGCAGTACTTC. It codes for CASSFERELPYEQYF.

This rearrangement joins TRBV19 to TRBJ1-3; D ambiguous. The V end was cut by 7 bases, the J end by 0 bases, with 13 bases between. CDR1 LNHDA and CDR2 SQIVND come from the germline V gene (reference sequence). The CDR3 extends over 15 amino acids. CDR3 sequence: CASTATPGSGNTIYF. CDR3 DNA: TGTGCCAGTACGGCTACTCCCGGCTCTGGAAACACCATATATTTT.

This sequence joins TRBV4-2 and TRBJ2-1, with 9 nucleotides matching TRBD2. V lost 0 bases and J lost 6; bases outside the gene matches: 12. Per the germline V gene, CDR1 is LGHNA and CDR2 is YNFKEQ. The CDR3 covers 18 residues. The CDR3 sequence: CASSQDHAGGPLRNEQFF. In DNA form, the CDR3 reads TGTGCCAGCAGCCAAGATCATGCGGGAGGGCCTTTACGCAATGAGCAGTTCTTC.